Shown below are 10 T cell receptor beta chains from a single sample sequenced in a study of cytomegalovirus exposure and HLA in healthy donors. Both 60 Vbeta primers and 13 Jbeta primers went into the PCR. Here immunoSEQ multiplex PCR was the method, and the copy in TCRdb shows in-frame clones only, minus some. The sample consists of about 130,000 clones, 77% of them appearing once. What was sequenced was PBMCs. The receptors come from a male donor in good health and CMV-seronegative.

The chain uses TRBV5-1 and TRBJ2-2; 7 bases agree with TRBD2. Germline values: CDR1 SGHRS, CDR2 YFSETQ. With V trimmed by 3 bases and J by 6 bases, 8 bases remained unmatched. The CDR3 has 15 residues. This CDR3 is CASSWNSGSPGELFF. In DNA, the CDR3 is TGCGCCAGCAGCTGGAATAGCGGGTCCCCCGGGGAGCTGTTTTTT.

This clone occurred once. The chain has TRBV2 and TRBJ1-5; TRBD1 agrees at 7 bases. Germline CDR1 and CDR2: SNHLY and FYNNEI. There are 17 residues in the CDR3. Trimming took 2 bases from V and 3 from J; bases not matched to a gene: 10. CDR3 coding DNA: TGTGCCAGCAGTGAAATGATCAGGACAGGTCACAATCAGCCCCAGCATTTT. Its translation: CASSEMIRTGHNQPQHF.

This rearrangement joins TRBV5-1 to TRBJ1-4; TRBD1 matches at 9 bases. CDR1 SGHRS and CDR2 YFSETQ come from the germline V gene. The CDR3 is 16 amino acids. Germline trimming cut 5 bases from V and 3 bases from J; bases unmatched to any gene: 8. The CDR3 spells CASRGGQGEPNEKLFF. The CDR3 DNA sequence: TGCGCCAGCAGGGGGGGACAGGGAGAGCCTAATGAAAAACTGTTTTTT.

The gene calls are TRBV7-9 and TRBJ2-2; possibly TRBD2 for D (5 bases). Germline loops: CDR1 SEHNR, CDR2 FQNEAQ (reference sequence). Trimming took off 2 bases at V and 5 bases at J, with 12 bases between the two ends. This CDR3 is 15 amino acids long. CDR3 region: CASSLPEGATGELFF. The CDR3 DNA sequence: TGTGCCAGCAGCTTACCCGAGGGTGCTACCGGGGAGCTGTTTTTT. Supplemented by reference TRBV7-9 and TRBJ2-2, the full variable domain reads DTGVSQNPRHKITKRGQNVTFRCDPISEHNRLYWYRQTLGQGPEFLTYFQNEAQLEKSRLLSDRFSAERPKGSFSTLEIQRTEQGDSAMYLCASSLPEGATGELFFGEGSRLTVL.

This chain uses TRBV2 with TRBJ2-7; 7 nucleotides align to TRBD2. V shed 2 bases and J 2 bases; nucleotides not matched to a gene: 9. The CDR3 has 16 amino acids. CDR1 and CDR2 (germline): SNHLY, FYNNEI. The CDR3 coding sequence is TGTGCCAGCAGTGAACCATCGGGAGGAAGGCCCTACGAGCAGTACTTC. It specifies CASSEPSGGRPYEQYF. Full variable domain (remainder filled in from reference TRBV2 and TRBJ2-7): EPEVTQTPSHQVTQMGQEVILRCVPISNHLYFYWYRQILGQKVEFLVSFYNNEISEKSEIFDDQFSVERPDGSNFTLKIRSTKLEDSAMYFCASSEPSGGRPYEQYFGPGTRLTVT.

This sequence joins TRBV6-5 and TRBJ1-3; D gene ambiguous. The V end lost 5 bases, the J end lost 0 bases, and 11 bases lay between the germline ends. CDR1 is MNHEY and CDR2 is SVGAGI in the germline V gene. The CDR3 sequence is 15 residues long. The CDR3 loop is CASSTRAGSGNTIYF. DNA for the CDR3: TGTGCCAGCAGTACCCGAGCGGGCTCTGGAAACACCATATATTTT.

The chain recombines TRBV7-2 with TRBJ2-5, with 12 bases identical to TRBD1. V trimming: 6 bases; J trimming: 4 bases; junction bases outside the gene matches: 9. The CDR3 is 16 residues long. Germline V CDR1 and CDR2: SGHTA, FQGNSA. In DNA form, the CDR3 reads TGTGCCAGCAGACCCTCCGGGACAGGGGGCGGAGAGACCCAGTACTTC. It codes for CASRPSGTGGGETQYF.

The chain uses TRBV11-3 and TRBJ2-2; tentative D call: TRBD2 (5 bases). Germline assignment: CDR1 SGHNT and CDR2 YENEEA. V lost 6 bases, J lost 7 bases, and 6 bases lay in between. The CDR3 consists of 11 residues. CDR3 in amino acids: CASSEGGELFF. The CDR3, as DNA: TGTGCCAGCAGTGAGGGCGGGGAGCTGTTTTTT.

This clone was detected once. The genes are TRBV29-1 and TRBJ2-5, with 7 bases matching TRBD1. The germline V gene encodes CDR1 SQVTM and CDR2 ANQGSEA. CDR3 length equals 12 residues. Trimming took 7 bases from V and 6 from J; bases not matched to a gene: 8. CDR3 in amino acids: CSGSRGRKTQYF. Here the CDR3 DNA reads TGCAGCGGCTCGAGGGGGCGAAAGACCCAGTACTTC.

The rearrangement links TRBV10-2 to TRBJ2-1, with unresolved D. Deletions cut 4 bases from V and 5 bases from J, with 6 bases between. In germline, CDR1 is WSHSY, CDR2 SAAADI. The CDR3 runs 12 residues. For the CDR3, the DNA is TGCGCCAGCAGTGTACTCAACAATGAGCAGTTCTTC. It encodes CASSVLNNEQFF.